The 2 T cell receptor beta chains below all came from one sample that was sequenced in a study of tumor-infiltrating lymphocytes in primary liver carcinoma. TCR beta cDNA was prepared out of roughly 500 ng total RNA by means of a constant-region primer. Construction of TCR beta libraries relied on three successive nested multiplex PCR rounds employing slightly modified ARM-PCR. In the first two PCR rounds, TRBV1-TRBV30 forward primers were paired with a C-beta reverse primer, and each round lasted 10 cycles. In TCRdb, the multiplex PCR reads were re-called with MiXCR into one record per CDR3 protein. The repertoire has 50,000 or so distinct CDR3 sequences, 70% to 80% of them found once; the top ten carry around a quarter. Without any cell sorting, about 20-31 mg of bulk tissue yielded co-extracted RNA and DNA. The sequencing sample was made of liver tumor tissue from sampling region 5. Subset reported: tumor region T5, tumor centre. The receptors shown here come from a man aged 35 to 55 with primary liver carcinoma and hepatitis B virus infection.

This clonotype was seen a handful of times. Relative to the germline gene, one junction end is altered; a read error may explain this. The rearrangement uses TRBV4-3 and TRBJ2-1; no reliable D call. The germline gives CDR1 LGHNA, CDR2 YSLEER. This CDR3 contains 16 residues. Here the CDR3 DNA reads TGCGCCAGTAGCCAAGATCCCAACTCAAAATACAATGAGCAGTTCTTC. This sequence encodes CASSQDPNSKYNEQFF.

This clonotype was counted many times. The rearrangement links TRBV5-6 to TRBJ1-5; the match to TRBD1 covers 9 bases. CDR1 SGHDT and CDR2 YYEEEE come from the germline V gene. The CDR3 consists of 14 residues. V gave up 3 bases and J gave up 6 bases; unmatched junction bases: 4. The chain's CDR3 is CASSYGQGSQPQHF. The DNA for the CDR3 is TGTGCCAGCAGCTACGGACAGGGGAGTCAGCCCCAGCATTTT.